A selection of T cell receptor beta chains follows, all from one sample in a study of identical twins' blood T cells. Via MiXCR, TCRdb re-called the 5' RACE reads, giving one row per CDR3 protein. Here the sample spans hundreds of thousands of distinct CDR3 sequences, about 28% being singletons. The sample taken for sequencing was PBMCs. Receptors were obtained from a woman aged 18-55 years in good health. Each CDR3 is given with its conserved first and last residue.

v_call,cdr3_aa
TRBV20-1,CSARARGRAVTNEQFF
TRBV6-5,CASSYSGFWTEAFF
TRBV14,CASSQAGGNGYTF
TRBV19,CASSIVEHNGNTEAFF
TRBV30,CAWSSTGGNTIYF
TRBV5-1,CASSLFSRDPYEQYF
TRBV12-5,CASGLDRRGFSGNTIYF
TRBV10-3,CAISVGTGAFGEQYF
TRBV3-1,CASSRGTGSAYGYTF
TRBV6-2/TRBV6-3,CASSLLAGGYEQYF
TRBV27,CASSLPRPDRSNEKLFF
TRBV7-8,CASSTNGGDGYTF
TRBV20-1,CSANLRGDGAFF
TRBV6-1,CASSRDRGYQPQHF
TRBV4-1,CASSQDISFEGTANYGYTF
TRBV11-2,CASRRNRVGQAFF
TRBV7-2,CASSRRTDTQYF
TRBV5-6,CASSLNGGLETQYF
TRBV6-6,CASSYSGHGYNYGYTF
TRBV5-1,CATLDDEQFF
TRBV5-5,CASTWWVTVQSYGYTF
TRBV11-2,CASSLDVVSADTQYF
TRBV7-9,CASSASGGVTDTQYF
TRBV20-1,CSASGTGNTDTQYF
TRBV20-1,CSALSDREVQETQYF
TRBV10-3,CASGDSFYEAFF
TRBV20-1,CSASGQMNTEAFF
TRBV19,CASSKARVTDTQYF
TRBV27,CASSHTSALTVNEQFF
TRBV20-1,CSARARLSGSTDTQYF
TRBV7-6,CASGTAYYEQYF
TRBV5-1,CASSPTGTGELFF
TRBV2,CASSSGTANLYEQYF
TRBV7-2,CASSLRGEGEKLFF
TRBV20-1,CSATIPGQGAAEAFF
TRBV24-1,CATSVRGADYGYTF
TRBV5-1,CASSFRMADTQYF
TRBV24-1,CATSNSAQGSQETQYF
TRBV11-3,CASSLPGGDFDEQFF
TRBV30,CAWRKFSGSIEQYF
TRBV20-1,CSAKMGWNTGTQYF